The 2 T cell receptor beta chains reported below all come from one sample, sequenced in a study of blood T cell repertoires in COVID-19 (dated by TCRdb to 2019 to 2021). Libraries came from the immunoSEQ multiplex PCR assay. This immuneACCESS table, as held by TCRdb, lists in-frame sequences with V and J called but not all clones. Of the missing ones, under half trace to an unresolved V gene in checked studies; the others have no known cause. In this sample the table shows roughly 150,000 clones, about 88% of which occur a single time. The ten most abundant clones make up approximately 5.4% of the sample. Sequencing was performed on peripheral blood. The source is a human donor in a cohort sampled during active COVID-19.

The chain is built from TRBV6-2 or TRBV6-3 and TRBJ1-2, with 7 bases fitting TRBD1. V lost 5 bases to trimming and J lost 3 bases; unmatched junction nucleotides: 3. The length of the CDR3 is 13 residues. Germline V lookup: CDR1 MNHEY, CDR2 SVGEGT. The CDR3 protein is CASSIGTDYGYTF. CDR3 bases: TGTGCCAGCAGTATCGGGACAGACTATGGCTACACCTTC.

This clone has only one observation. The V gene is TRBV5-1, the J gene TRBJ2-2, with 10 bases fitting TRBD2. CDR1 and CDR2 from the germline V gene are SGHRS and YFSETQ. V lost 0 bases, J lost 6 bases, and 5 bases stayed unmatched. The CDR3 extends over 16 amino acids. The CDR3 is CASSLDQRGGAGELFF. The CDR3 region has the DNA TGCGCCAGCAGCTTGGACCAGCGGGGGGGCGCCGGGGAGCTGTTTTTT.